The T cell receptor (beta chain) under discussion was sequenced for a study of graft-versus-host responses after intestinal transplantation. At the level of the study: Transplantation in recipients was multivisceral, liver-intestinal, or isolated intestinal.

With respect to this clone: Antigen: not known.

Clones were read by immunoSEQ multiplex PCR, and TCRdb kept only the in-frame ones, dropping some. The profile shows roughly 120,000 clones, 95% of them singletons. The sequence came from a human donor who received an intestinal transplant. The material was unstimulated CD8+ T cells sorted from spleen or lymph node cells, obtained before intestinal transplant.

For the CDR3, the DNA is TGCGCCAGCAGCTGGAGGGCCGAGCCCTACGAGCAGTACTTC. This gives the protein CASSWRAEPYEQYF. The rearrangement joins TRBV5-1 to TRBJ2-7; the D gene is possibly TRBD2 (6 bases). Trimming stripped 3 bases from V and 2 bases from J, with 12 bases between. Germline loops: CDR1 SGHRS, CDR2 YFSETQ. This CDR3 is 14 amino acids long.